Below, 18 T cell receptor beta chains from the same sample are listed, as sequenced in a study of control samples from healthy donors and cancer patients. Repertoires were generated with immunoSEQ multiplex PCR, while TCRdb's copy carries only in-frame clones and drops some. The sample has 150,000 or so clones, around nine tenths seen once; the top ten hold 0.65% to 0.85%. The sample taken for sequencing was blood. The receptors stem from a woman in her 30s in good health.

The chain carries TRBV24-1 and TRBJ2-6; TRBD1 matches 8 bases. V lost 5 bases and J lost 4; bases outside the gene matches: 15. CDR1 and CDR2 from the germline V gene are KGHDR and SFDVKD. This CDR3 has 19 residues. The CDR3 bases are TGTGCCACCAGTGCTAGAGACAGGGGCCTAGGGGTCGGGGCCAACGTCCTGACTTTC. Its protein product is CATSARDRGLGVGANVLTF.

V and J are TRBV4-1 and TRBJ1-5; D is possibly TRBD1 (5 bases). This CDR3 comprises 16 residues. V lost 1 base and J lost 2, with 12 bases in between. Germline CDR1 MGHRA, CDR2 YSYEKL. The CDR3 nucleotides are TGCGCCAGCAGCCAAGTTCAGGGAAGTGGCAATCAGCCCCAGCATTTT. Its translation is CASSQVQGSGNQPQHF.

V and J are TRBV7-3 and TRBJ2-1; no clear D gene. The CDR3 runs 13 residues. Trimming removed 2 bases at V and 5 bases at J, with 7 bases between. CDR1 is SGHTA, CDR2 FQGTGA, per germline. For the CDR3, the DNA is TGTGCCAGCAGCTTACTAGGCGACAATGAGCAGTTCTTC. This translates into CASSLLGDNEQFF.

The V and J genes are TRBV19 and TRBJ1-1; D possibly corresponds to TRBD1 (5 bases). Germline values: CDR1 LNHDA, CDR2 SQIVND (reference sequence). The CDR3 is 15 residues long. Trimming shortened V by 1 base and J by 0 bases, and 9 bases separated the two germline ends. DNA for the CDR3: TGTGCCAGTAGTATAGTGGCAGGGTTGAACACTGAAGCTTTCTTT. Its translation: CASSIVAGLNTEAFF.

CDR3 in amino acids: CASRDSVNTEAFF. In DNA, the CDR3 is TGTGCCAGCAGGGACAGCGTGAACACTGAAGCTTTCTTT. The V and J genes are TRBV2 and TRBJ1-1, with D perhaps TRBD1 (6 bases). The V gene lost 6 bases and the J gene lost 0 bases, with 8 bases spanning the gap. This CDR3 has 13 residues. Germline V lookup: CDR1 SNHLY, CDR2 FYNNEI.

This clone was seen once. The genes are TRBV14 and TRBJ2-1, with D possibly matching TRBD1 (6 bases). The germline CDR1 and CDR2 sequences are SGHDN and FVKESK. The CDR3 covers 13 residues. Deletions cut 6 bases from V and 9 bases from J, with 15 bases between. CDR3 DNA sequence: TGTGCCAGCAGTACAGGGTGGCCCATTGAGCAGTTCTTC. Amino acid sequence: CASSTGWPIEQFF.

The chain carries TRBV9 and TRBJ2-5; D is possibly TRBD2 (7 bases). CDR1 and CDR2 (germline): SGDLS, YYNGEE. The ends were cut back, 4 bases at V and 4 bases at J, with 20 bases in the middle. The length of the CDR3 is 16 residues. The CDR3 coding sequence is TGTGCCAGCAGCCCGAGGGGGGGAGAACGAGGAGAGACCCAGTACTTC. It codes for CASSPRGGERGETQYF.

The chain is built from TRBV19 and TRBJ1-1; D unresolved. CDR3 length equals 14 residues. The germline V gene has CDR1 LNHDA and CDR2 SQIVND (reference sequence). Trimming removed 4 bases at V and 8 bases at J, with 17 bases between. The CDR3 spells CASSTDRWSAEAFF. CDR3 DNA sequence: TGTGCCAGTAGTACCGACCGTTGGTCTGCCGAAGCTTTCTTT.

This chain uses TRBV4-1 with TRBJ1-5; D remains ambiguous. The CDR3 spans 16 residues. Germline loops: CDR1 MGHRA, CDR2 YSYEKL. The V end was cut by 1 base, the J end by 5 bases, with 15 bases between. DNA of the CDR3: TGCGCCAGCAGCCAAGGAATAACTGAGCACGATCAGCCCCAGCATTTT. Protein sequence: CASSQGITEHDQPQHF.

The CDR3 region has the DNA TGCGCCAGCAGCCTCCTATACACCGGGGAGCTGTTTTTT. Its protein product is CASSLLYTGELFF. J is TRBJ2-2 and V is TRBV4-1; D unclear. Trimming took 4 bases from V and 3 from J, leaving 6 bases between them. This CDR3 is 13 amino acids long. Germline values: CDR1 MGHRA, CDR2 YSYEKL.

The chain recombines TRBV14 with TRBJ1-1, with D possibly TRBD1 on 6 matching bases. The V gene lost 1 base and the J gene lost 6 bases, with 15 bases spanning the gap. The CDR3 totals 15 residues. The germline CDR1 and CDR2 sequences are SGHDN and FVKESK. This CDR3 reads CASSQVGRGKSEAFF. CDR3 DNA: TGTGCCAGCAGCCAAGTGGGCAGGGGCAAGTCTGAAGCTTTCTTT.

The chain employs TRBV5-1 and TRBJ2-5, with D perhaps TRBD1 or TRBD2 (5 bases each). V lost 6 bases and J 5 bases, leaving 20 bases between the germline ends. This CDR3 is 15 amino acids long. Germline-derived CDR1 and CDR2 are SGHRS and YFSETQ. CDR3 loop: CASIPGTSKGETQYF. The CDR3 region has the DNA TGCGCCAGCATTCCGGGGACGTCGAAGGGGGAGACCCAGTACTTC.

As DNA, the CDR3 is TGTGCCAGCAGCGCAGGGGACCAAGAGACCCAGTACTTC. This codes for CASSAGDQETQYF. This sequence joins TRBV7-9 and TRBJ2-5; D might be TRBD1 (6 bases). Germline assignment: CDR1 SEHNR and CDR2 FQNEAQ (reference sequence). CDR3 length: 13 amino acids. V was clipped by 5 bases and J by 0 bases, with 7 bases between them.

J is TRBJ2-3 and V is TRBV18; D uncertain. With 3 bases removed from V and 2 bases from J, the gap between germline ends came to 6 bases. Per the germline V gene, CDR1 is KGHSH and CDR2 is LQKENI. This CDR3 has 13 residues. The CDR3 DNA sequence: TGTGCCAGCTCACCTCTCCTCACAGATACGCAGTATTTT. Translating it yields CASSPLLTDTQYF.

The chain joins TRBV29-1 to TRBJ1-1, with TRBD1 identical over 9 bases. The germline V gene encodes CDR1 SQVTM and CDR2 ANQGSEA. The CDR3 is 13 amino acids. After removal of 6 bases from V and 6 bases from J, the junction contained 8 bases not matched to a gene. CDR3 DNA: TGCAGCGTCCTCCGACAGGGGGTCCCTGAAGCTTTCTTT. Its protein is CSVLRQGVPEAFF. The complete variable domain, with remaining parts taken from reference TRBV29-1 and TRBJ1-1, reads SAVISQKPSRDICQRGTSLTIQCQVDSQVTMMFWYRQQPGQSLTLIATANQGSEATYESGFVIDKFPISRPNLTFSTLTVSNMSPEDSSIYLCSVLRQGVPEAFFGQGTRLTVV.

The V gene is TRBV27, the J gene TRBJ1-6; D call uncertain. V was cut by 6 bases and J by 6 bases, with 9 bases left in between. The CDR3 sequence is 13 residues long. Germline V gene lookup returns CDR1 MNHEY and CDR2 SMNVEV (reference sequence). CDR3 protein: CASSAGRNSPLHF. In nucleotides, the CDR3 is TGTGCCAGCAGCGCGGGTCGTAATTCACCCCTCCACTTT.

The chain joins TRBV6-5 to TRBJ1-2; 7 nucleotides line up with TRBD1. The CDR3 is 14 amino acids. CDR1 is MNHEY and CDR2 is SVGAGI in the germline V gene. V lost 7 bases to trimming and J lost 5 bases; unmatched junction nucleotides: 10. CDR3 nucleotides: TGTGCCAGCACTCGAACGGGACAGCTATATGGCTACACCTTC. Protein product: CASTRTGQLYGYTF.

The CDR3 DNA reads TGTGCCGGGACAGGGGAAATCTACAATGAGCAGTTCTTC. It translates to CAGTGEIYNEQFF. J is TRBJ2-1 and V is TRBV30; 10 bases match TRBD1. With 8 bases clipped from V and 3 bases from J, the junction kept 4 bases outside the gene matches. This CDR3 is 13 amino acids long. Per the germline V gene, CDR1 is GTSNPN and CDR2 is SVGIG (reference sequence).